The clone carrying this TCR beta chain was seen just once. What it binds is unknown. The source of the sample is a study of OX40 agonist ivuxolimab in advanced cancers. Study-level background: Every 2 weeks, patients received ivuxolimab intravenously, dosed at 0.01 to 10 mg/kg.

General observations from the study: Antigen targets of the expanded peripheral T cells went undetermined. Clonal expansion from baseline to week 6 occurred in both CD4+ and CD8+ T cells.

Germline V CDR1 and CDR2: MNHNY, SVGAGI (reference sequence). CDR3 length: 13 amino acids. Trimming shortened V by 5 bases and J by 4 bases, and 11 bases separated the two germline ends. The repertoire was sequenced with immunoSEQ multiplex PCR; TCRdb's copy has only in-frame clones and lacks some. This table has tens of thousands of clones, approximately 80% appearing once. Blood specimens came from baseline, cycle 4 day 1, and cycle 7 day 1. The sequencing used CD4+ or CD8+ T cells sorted from blood, collected in a trial of the OX40 agonist ivuxolimab. The receptor was derived from an adult with an advanced solid tumor such as melanoma, head and neck, liver or kidney cancer. The chain is built from TRBV6-6 and TRBJ1-1; no clear D gene. The CDR3 nucleotides are TGTGCCAGCAGTACAAAGTCTATCACTGAAGCTTTCTTT. This encodes CASSTKSITEAFF.